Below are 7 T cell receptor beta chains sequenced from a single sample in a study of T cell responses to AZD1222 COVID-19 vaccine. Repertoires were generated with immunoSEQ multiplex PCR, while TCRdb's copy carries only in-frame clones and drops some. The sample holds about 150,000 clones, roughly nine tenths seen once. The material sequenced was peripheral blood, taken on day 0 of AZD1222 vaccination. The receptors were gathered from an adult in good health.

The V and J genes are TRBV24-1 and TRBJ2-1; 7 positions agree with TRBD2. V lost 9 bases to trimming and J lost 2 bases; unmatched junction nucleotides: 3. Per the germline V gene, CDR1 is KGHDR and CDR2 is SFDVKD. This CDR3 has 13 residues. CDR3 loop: CATERGPYNEQFF. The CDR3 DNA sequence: TGTGCCACCGAGCGGGGTCCCTACAATGAGCAGTTCTTC.

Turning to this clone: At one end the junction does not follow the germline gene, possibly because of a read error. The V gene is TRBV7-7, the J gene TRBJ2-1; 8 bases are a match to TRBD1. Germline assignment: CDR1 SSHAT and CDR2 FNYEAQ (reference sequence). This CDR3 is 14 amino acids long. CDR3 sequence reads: CASSQTGVENEQFF. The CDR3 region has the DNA TGTGCTAGCAGCCAGACAGGGGTAGAGAATGAGCAGTTCTTC.

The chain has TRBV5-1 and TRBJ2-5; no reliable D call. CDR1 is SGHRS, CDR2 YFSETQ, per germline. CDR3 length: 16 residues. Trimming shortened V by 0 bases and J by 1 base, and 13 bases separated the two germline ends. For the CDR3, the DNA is TGCGCCAGCAGCTTGGCACCTGACGGCCTCCAAGAGACCCAGTACTTC. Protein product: CASSLAPDGLQETQYF.

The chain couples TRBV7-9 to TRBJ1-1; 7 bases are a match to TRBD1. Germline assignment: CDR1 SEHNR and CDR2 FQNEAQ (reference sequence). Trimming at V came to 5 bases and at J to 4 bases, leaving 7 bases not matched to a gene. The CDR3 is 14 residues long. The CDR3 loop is CASSLDRVSTEAFF. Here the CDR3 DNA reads TGTGCCAGCAGCCTAGACAGGGTGAGCACTGAAGCTTTCTTT.

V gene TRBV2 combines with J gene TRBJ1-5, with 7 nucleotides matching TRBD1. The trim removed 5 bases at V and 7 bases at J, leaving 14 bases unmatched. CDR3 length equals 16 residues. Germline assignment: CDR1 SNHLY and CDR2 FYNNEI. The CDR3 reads CASSREGASLRQPQHF. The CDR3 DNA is TGTGCCAGCAGTAGGGAGGGGGCGAGTTTACGACAGCCCCAGCATTTT.

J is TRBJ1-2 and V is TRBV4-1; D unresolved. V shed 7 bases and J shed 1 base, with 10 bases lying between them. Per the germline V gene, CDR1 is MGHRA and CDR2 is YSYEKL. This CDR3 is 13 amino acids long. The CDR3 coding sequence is TGCGCCAGCACCCACGGGATTAACTATGGCTACACCTTC. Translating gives CASTHGINYGYTF.

In nucleotides, the CDR3 is TGTGCCAGTAGTAAGGACAGGGGGCGAAGAGAGACCCAGTACTTC. It specifies CASSKDRGRRETQYF. The chain uses TRBV19 and TRBJ2-5, with 11 positions matching TRBD1. The CDR3 sequence is 15 residues long. Trimming removed 4 bases from V and 4 bases from J; junction bases left unmatched: 5. Per germline, CDR1 LNHDA and CDR2 SQIVND (reference sequence).